The next 3 T cell receptor beta chains were all read from a single sample in a study of blood T cell repertoires in COVID-19. Profiled with immunoSEQ multiplex PCR; TCRdb holds only in-frame clones, not every one. The table lists 250,000 to 350,000 clones, roughly 84% of them singletons. The source material was peripheral blood. The source is a human donor with COVID-19, enrolled during active disease. The donor label of this sample is uncertain.

J is TRBJ2-1 and V is TRBV18, with TRBD2 identical over 15 bases. Losses at the gene ends were 3 bases for V and 0 bases for J; bases not matched to a gene: 3. Germline V gene lookup returns CDR1 KGHSH and CDR2 LQKENI. This CDR3 has 18 residues. CDR3 in amino acids: CASSPGLAGGSSYNEQFF. The CDR3, as DNA: TGTGCCAGCTCACCGGGACTAGCGGGAGGTAGCTCCTACAATGAGCAGTTCTTC.

The CDR3 region has the DNA TGTGCCAGCAGCCGCCTTACGCAGGGGGCTGAGCAGTTCTTC. It specifies CASSRLTQGAEQFF. The V gene is TRBV5-6, the J gene TRBJ2-1; 8 bases are a match to TRBD1. CDR1 and CDR2 from the germline V gene are SGHDT and YYEEEE. The CDR3 is made up of 14 amino acids. V lost 4 bases and J lost 9; bases outside the gene matches: 9.

The chain couples TRBV5-1 to TRBJ2-3; 14 positions agree with TRBD2. Germline CDR1 and CDR2: SGHRS and YFSETQ. Trimming at V came to 0 bases and at J to 3 bases, leaving 3 bases not matched to a gene. The CDR3 has 17 amino acids. The CDR3 DNA reads TGCGCCAGCAGCTTGGGACTAGCGGGAGGGCCAACAGATACGCAGTATTTT. Residues: CASSLGLAGGPTDTQYF. Variable domain in full (rest from reference TRBV5-1 and TRBJ2-3): KAGVTQTPRYLIKTRGQQVTLSCSPISGHRSVSWYQQTPGQGLQFLFEYFSETQRNKGNFPGRFSGRQFSNSRSEMNVSTLELGDSALYLCASSLGLAGGPTDTQYFGPGTRLTVL.